Here is one T cell receptor beta chain with its context. Cohorts were based on clinical histories the participants reported. The data derive from a study of blood T cell repertoires in COVID-19. Study overall: The analysed material was cDNA or gDNA that came from T cells, B-cell-depleted T cells, or PBMCs.

Clones were read by immunoSEQ multiplex PCR, and TCRdb kept only the in-frame ones, dropping some. The sample includes some 340,000 clones, roughly 90% of them seen just once. The CDR3 contains 19 residues. V trimming: 2 bases; J trimming: 2 bases; junction bases outside the gene matches: 7. CDR1 is LNHDA, CDR2 SQIVND, per germline (reference sequence). The chain couples TRBV19 to TRBJ2-2; 14 bases fit TRBD2. The sequencing sample was made of PBMCs or T cells enriched from blood (not recorded which). The TCR comes from a woman aged 25 to 39 who had been exposed to COVID-19. CDR3 sequence reads: CASSIRLAGGPVNTGELFF. CDR3 DNA: TGTGCCAGTAGTATACGACTAGCGGGGGGGCCGGTCAACACCGGGGAGCTGTTTTTT.